The clone carrying this TCR beta chain occurred a few times. The antigen is not known. The CDR3 runs 16 residues. Germline CDR1 is DFQATT and CDR2 is SNEGSKA (reference sequence). The J segment lost 5 bases and the V segment lost 0 bases, leaving 6 bases of the junction unmatched. Next came a second PCR, run for about 6 to 12 cycles, which used a sample-barcoded 5' primer along with a J-beta primer mix. TCRdb ran MiXCR on the 5' RACE reads and lists one entry per CDR3 protein. The sample lists around 1,500,000 distinct CDR3 sequences; about 43% were seen once. The sample originates from a study of blood T cells in healthy people across ages. Whole-study findings and limits: TCR beta diversity tracked closely with naive T cell percentage.

This chain connects TRBV20-1 to TRBJ2-1, with 11 bases matching TRBD2. This TCR derives from a woman aged 18-35 years in good health. What was sequenced was blood. The CDR3 region is CSAREQGTSGNNEQFF. The CDR3 bases are TGCAGTGCTAGAGAACAGGGGACTAGCGGCAACAATGAGCAGTTCTTC.